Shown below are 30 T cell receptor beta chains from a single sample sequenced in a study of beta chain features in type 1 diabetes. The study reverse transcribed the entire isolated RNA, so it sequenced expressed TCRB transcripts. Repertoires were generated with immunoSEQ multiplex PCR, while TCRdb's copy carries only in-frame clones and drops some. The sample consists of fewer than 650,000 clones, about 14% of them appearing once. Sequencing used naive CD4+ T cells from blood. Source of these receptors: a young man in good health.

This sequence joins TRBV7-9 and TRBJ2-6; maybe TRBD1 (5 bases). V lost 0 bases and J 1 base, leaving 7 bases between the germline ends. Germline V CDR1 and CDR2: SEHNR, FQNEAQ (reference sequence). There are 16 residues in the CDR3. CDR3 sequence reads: CASSLASGSGANVLTF. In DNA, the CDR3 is TGTGCCAGCAGCTTAGCCTCAGGGTCTGGGGCCAACGTCCTGACTTTC.

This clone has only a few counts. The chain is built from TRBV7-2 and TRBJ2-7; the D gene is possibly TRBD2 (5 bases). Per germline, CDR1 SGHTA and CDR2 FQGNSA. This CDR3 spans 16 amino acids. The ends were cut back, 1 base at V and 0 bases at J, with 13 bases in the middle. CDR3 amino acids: CASSLGAGTSSYEQYF. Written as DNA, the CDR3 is TGTGCCAGCAGCTTAGGGGCGGGTACCTCCTCCTACGAGCAGTACTTC.

DNA of the CDR3: TGCGCCAGCAGCCAAAGAACGGGACAGGGCCCTGAAGCTTTCTTT. Encoded protein: CASSQRTGQGPEAFF. J is TRBJ1-1 and V is TRBV4-3; 9 bases fit TRBD1. J was trimmed by 6 bases and V by 2 bases; bases with no gene match: 7. Germline values: CDR1 LGHNA, CDR2 YSLEER. The CDR3 has 15 amino acids.

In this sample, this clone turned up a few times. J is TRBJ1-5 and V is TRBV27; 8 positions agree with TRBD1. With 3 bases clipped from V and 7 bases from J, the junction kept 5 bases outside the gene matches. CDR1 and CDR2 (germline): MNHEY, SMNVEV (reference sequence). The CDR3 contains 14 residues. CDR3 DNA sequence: TGTGCCAGCAGTTTGGACAGGGAGGTCCAGCCCCAGCATTTT. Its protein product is CASSLDREVQPQHF.

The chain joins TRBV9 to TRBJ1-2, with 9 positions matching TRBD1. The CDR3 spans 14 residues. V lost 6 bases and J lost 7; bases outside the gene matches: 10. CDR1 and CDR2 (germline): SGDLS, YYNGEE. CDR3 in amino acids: CASTRTGDKFGYTF. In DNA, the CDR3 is TGTGCCAGCACCCGGACAGGGGATAAGTTTGGCTACACCTTC.

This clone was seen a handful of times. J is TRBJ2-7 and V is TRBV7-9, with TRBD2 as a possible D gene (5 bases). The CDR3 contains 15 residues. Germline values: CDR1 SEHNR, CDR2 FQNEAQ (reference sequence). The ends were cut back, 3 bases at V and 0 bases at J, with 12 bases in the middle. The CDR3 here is CASSLTGVNSYEQYF. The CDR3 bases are TGTGCCAGCAGCTTGACCGGGGTCAACTCCTACGAGCAGTACTTC.

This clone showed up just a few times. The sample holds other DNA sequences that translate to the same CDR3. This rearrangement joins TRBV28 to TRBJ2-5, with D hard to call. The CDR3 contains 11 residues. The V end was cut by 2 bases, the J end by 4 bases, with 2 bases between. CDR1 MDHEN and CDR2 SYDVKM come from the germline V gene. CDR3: CASSLRETQYF. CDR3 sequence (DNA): TGTGCCAGCAGTTTAAGAGAGACCCAGTACTTC.

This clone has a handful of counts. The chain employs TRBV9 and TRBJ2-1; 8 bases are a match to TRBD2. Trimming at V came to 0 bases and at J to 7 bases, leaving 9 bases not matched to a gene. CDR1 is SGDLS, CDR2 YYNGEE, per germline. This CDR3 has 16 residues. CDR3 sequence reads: CASSVVSSGSSNEQFF. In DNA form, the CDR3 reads TGTGCCAGCAGCGTAGTTTCTAGCGGGTCTTCAAATGAGCAGTTCTTC.

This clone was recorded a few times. The CDR3 here is CASSVGTTNEQYF. CDR3 coding DNA: TGTGCCAGCAGCGTCGGGACTACGAACGAGCAGTACTTC. The chain employs TRBV9 and TRBJ2-7; 7 nucleotides match TRBD2. CDR3 length: 13 amino acids. V lost 2 bases to trimming and J lost 5 bases; unmatched junction nucleotides: 4. In germline, CDR1 is SGDLS, CDR2 YYNGEE. The full variable domain, with the rest looked up from reference TRBV9 and TRBJ2-7, is DSGVTQTPKHLITATGQRVTLRCSPRSGDLSVYWYQQSLDQGLQFLIQYYNGEERAKGNILERFSAQQFPDLHSELNLSSLELGDSALYFCASSVGTTNEQYFGPGTRLTVT.

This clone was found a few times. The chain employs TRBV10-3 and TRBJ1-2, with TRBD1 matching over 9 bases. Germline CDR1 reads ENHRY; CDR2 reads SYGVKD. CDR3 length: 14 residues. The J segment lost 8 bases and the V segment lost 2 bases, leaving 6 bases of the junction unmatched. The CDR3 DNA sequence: TGTGCCATCAGTGAGAAACAGGGGGCAGGGGGCTACACCTTC. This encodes CAISEKQGAGGYTF.

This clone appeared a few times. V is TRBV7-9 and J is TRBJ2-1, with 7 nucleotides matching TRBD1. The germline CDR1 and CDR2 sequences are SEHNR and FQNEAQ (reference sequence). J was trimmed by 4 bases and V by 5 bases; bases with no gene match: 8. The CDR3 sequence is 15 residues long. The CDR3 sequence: CASSPMGQIYNEQFF. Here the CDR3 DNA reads TGTGCCAGCAGCCCCATGGGACAGATATACAATGAGCAGTTCTTC.

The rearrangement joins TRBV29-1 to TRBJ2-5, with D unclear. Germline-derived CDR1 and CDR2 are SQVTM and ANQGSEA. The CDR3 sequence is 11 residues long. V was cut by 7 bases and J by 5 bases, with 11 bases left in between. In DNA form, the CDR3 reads TGCAGCGGAGGACCGGGTGAGACCCAGTACTTC. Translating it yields CSGGPGETQYF.

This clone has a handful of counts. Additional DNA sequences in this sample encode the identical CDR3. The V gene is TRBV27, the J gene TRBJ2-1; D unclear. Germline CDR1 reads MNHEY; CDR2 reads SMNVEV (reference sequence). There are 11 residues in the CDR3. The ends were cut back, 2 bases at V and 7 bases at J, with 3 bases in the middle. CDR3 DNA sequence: TGTGCCAGCAGTTTAAGTAATGAGCAGTTCTTC. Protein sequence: CASSLSNEQFF.

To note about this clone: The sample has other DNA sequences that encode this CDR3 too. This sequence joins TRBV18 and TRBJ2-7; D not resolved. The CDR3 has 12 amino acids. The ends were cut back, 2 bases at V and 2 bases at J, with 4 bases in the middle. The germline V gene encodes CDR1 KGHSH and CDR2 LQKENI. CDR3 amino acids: CASSPGAYEQYF. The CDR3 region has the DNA TGTGCCAGCTCACCAGGGGCCTACGAGCAGTACTTC.

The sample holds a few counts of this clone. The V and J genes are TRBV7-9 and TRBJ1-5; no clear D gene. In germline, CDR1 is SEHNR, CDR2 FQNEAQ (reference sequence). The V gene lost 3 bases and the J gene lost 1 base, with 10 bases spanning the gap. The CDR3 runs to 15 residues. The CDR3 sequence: CASSFSTSSNQPQHF. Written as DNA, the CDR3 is TGTGCCAGCAGCTTTAGCACATCCAGCAATCAGCCCCAGCATTTT.

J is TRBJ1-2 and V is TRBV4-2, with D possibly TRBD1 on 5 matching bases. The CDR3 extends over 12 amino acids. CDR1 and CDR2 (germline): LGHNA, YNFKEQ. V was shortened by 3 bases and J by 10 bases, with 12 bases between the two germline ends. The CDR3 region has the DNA TGTGCCAGCAGCCAGACAAGGGGTGTCTACACCTTC. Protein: CASSQTRGVYTF.

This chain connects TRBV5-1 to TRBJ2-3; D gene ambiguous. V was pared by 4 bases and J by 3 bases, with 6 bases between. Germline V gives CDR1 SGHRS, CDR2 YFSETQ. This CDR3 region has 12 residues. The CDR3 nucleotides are TGCGCCAGCAGCGGATTTACAGATACGCAGTATTTT. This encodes CASSGFTDTQYF.

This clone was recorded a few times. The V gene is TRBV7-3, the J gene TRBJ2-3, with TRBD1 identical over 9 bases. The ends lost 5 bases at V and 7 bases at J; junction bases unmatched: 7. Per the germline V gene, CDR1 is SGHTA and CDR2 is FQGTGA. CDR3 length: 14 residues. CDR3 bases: TGTGCCAGCAGCGTCACAGGGGGCGCGAATACGCAGTATTTT. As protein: CASSVTGGANTQYF. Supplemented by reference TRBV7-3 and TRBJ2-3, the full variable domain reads GAGVSQTPSNKVTEKGKYVELRCDPISGHTALYWYRQSLGQGPEFLIYFQGTGAADDSGLPNDRFFAVRPEGSVSTLKIQRTERGDSAVYLCASSVTGGANTQYFGPGTRLTVL.

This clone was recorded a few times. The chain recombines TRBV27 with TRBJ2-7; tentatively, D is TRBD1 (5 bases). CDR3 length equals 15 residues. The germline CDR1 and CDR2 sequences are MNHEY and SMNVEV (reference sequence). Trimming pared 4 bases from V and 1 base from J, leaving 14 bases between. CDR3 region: CASSSRQLQSYEQYF. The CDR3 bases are TGTGCCAGCAGTTCCAGACAGCTACAATCCTACGAGCAGTACTTC.

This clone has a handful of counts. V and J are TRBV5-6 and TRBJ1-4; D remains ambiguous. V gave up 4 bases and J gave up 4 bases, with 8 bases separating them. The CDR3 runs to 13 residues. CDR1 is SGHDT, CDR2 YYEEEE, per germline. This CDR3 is CASSPDINEKLFF. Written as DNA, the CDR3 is TGTGCCAGCAGCCCTGATATTAATGAAAAACTGTTTTTT.

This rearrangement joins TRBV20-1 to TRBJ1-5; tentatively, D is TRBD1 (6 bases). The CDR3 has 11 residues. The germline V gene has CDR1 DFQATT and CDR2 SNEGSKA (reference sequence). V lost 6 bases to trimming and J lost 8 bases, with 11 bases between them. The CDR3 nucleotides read TGCAGTGCCGGAGGGGGTAAGCCCCAGCATTTT. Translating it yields CSAGGGKPQHF.

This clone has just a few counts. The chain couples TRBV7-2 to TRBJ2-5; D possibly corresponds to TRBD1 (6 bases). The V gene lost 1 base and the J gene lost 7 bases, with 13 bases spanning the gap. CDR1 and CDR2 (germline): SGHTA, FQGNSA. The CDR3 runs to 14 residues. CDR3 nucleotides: TGTGCCAGCAGCTTAGGTACAGGGATGGTGACCCAGTACTTC. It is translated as CASSLGTGMVTQYF.

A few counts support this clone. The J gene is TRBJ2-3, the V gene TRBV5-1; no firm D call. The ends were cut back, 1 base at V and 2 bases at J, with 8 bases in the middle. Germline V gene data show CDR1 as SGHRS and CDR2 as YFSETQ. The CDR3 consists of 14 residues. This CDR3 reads CASSLFTDTDTQYF. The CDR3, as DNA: TGCGCCAGCAGCTTGTTTACAGACACAGATACGCAGTATTTT.

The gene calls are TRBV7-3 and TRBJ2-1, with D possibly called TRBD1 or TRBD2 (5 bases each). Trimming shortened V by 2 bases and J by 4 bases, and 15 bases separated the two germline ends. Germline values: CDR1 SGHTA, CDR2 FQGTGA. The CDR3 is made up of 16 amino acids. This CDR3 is CASSLRFGTPYNEQFF. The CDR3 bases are TGTGCCAGCAGCTTACGGTTCGGGACCCCGTACAATGAGCAGTTCTTC.

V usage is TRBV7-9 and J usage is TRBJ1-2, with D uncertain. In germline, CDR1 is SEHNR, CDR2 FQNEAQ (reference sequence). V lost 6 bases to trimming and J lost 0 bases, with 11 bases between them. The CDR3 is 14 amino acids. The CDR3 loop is CASRPPGPNYGYTF. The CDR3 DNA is TGTGCCAGCAGACCTCCCGGACCTAACTATGGCTACACCTTC.

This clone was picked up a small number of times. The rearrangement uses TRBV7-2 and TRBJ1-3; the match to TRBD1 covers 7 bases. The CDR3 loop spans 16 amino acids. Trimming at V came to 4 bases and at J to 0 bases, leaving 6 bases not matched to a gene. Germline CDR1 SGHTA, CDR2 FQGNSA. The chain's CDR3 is CASSSRTGTSGNTIYF. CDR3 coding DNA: TGTGCCAGCAGCTCTAGGACAGGAACCTCTGGAAACACCATATATTTT.

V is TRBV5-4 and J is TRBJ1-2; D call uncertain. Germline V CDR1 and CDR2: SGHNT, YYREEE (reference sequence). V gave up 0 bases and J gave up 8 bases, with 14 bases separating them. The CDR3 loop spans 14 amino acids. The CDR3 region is CASSLGAGRQGYTF. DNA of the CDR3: TGTGCCAGCAGCTTGGGGGCAGGCCGGCAAGGCTACACCTTC.

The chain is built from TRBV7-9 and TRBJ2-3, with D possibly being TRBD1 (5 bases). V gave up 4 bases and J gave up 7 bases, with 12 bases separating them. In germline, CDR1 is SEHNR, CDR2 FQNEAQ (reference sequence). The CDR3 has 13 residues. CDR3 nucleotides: TGTGCCAGCAGCTCGCAGGGTCCTAATACGCAGTATTTT. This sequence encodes CASSSQGPNTQYF.

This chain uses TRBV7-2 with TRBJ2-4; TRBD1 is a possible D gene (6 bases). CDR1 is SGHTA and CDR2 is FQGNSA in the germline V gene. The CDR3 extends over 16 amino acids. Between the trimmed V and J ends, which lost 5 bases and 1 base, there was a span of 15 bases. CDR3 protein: CASSTQGSGAKNIQYF. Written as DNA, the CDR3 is TGTGCCAGCAGCACCCAGGGGAGTGGTGCCAAAAACATTCAGTACTTC.

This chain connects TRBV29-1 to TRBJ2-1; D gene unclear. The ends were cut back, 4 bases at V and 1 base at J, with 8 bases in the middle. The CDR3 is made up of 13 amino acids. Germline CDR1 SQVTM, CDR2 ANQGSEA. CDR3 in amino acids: CSVVLDSYNEQFF. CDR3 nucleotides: TGCAGCGTTGTTCTGGATTCCTACAATGAGCAGTTCTTC.